This T cell receptor beta chain derives from a study of control samples from healthy donors and cancer patients. Method: immunoSEQ multiplex PCR; TCRdb's copy keeps in-frame clones and lacks some. The sample contains approximately 170,000 clones, about nine tenths of which appear only once. The germline V and J ends were trimmed by 1 base and 1 base, with 8 bases remaining between them. The CDR3 is made up of 15 amino acids. Looked up from germline, CDR1 is LNHDA and CDR2 is SQIVND (reference sequence). The specimen was blood. The chain has TRBV19 and TRBJ1-5; no firm D call. The clonotype was recovered from a woman in her thirties in good health. This chain's CDR3 is CASSIGAGSNQPQHF. The CDR3 DNA reads as TGTGCCAGTAGTATAGGAGCGGGCAGCAATCAGCCCCAGCATTTT.